This paragraph reports one T cell receptor (beta chain). Its specificity is not known. A much larger clonotype is one base distant, so this may be a read error. Trimming took off 3 bases at V and 4 bases at J, with 16 bases between the two ends. Germline V gene sequence: CDR1 SGHRS, CDR2 YFSETQ. CDR3 length: 15 amino acids. This sample was included in a study of neurological immune-mediated disorders. Overall study context: The roughly 34 multiple sclerosis patients comprised around 31 that were relapsing-remitting and 3 that were secondary progressive.

Study-wide results and limits: Private repertoires in all groups were suggested by the finding that expanded clones across subjects shared no CDR3 amino acid sequences.

5'RACE generated cDNA with 10-nucleotide random UMIs. Every sequencing run generated over 160 million TCR-beta sequences from 15-18 subjects. Using its own MiXCR run on the 5' RACE reads, TCRdb lists one record per CDR3 protein. The sample has some 70,000 distinct CDR3 sequences; 4.5% are singletons. This receptor was identified in a man aged 25-45 years with multiple sclerosis. Sequenced input: PBMCs. The chain couples TRBV5-1 to TRBJ1-1, with a tentative D call TRBD1 (5 bases). The CDR3 sequence is CASSWQGTDLTEAFF. DNA of the CDR3: TGCGCCAGCAGCTGGCAGGGTACCGACCTCACTGAAGCTTTCTTT.